A selection of T cell receptor beta chains follows, all from one sample in a study of OX40 agonist ivuxolimab in advanced cancers. The assay was immunoSEQ multiplex PCR, and TCRdb's table has in-frame clones only and misses some. The data contain more than 85,000 clones, approximately 90% of them singletons. The sample consisted of CD4+ or CD8+ T cells sorted from blood, taken in a trial of the OX40 agonist ivuxolimab. The receptors here all came from an adult with an advanced solid tumor such as melanoma, head and neck, liver or kidney cancer. CDR3s include the opening cysteine and the closing phenylalanine or tryptophan. Each record gives: J gene, V gene, D gene, clone size, CDR3 length, CDR3 DNA, CDR3 protein. D genes are given only for firm matches. Size is stated for part of the rows, as once, few or many counts, or as a class when the clone is expanded.

J gene: TRBJ2-3
V gene: TRBV18
D gene: -
clone size: -
CDR3 length: 15
CDR3 DNA: TGTGCCAGCTCACCACTCGAGACTGGCACAGATACGCAGTATTTT
CDR3 protein: CASSPLETGTDTQYF

J gene: TRBJ2-7
V gene: TRBV19
D gene: -
clone size: -
CDR3 length: 13
CDR3 DNA: TGTGCCAGTAGTATCGGCGGAGGCTACGAGCAGTACTTC
CDR3 protein: CASSIGGGYEQYF

J gene: TRBJ2-7
V gene: TRBV28
D gene: TRBD1
clone size: -
CDR3 length: 14
CDR3 DNA: TGTGCCAGCAGTAAGCCCGGGACAGACTACGAGCAGTACTTC
CDR3 protein: CASSKPGTDYEQYF

J gene: TRBJ2-7
V gene: TRBV28
D gene: TRBD2
clone size: -
CDR3 length: 13
CDR3 DNA: TGTGCCTCTGGACTAGCGGGAGCAGACGGGCAGTACTTC
CDR3 protein: CASGLAGADGQYF

J gene: TRBJ1-2
V gene: TRBV6-6
D gene: -
clone size: once
CDR3 length: 13
CDR3 DNA: TGTGCCAGCAGTTACGCGTTCGCCGGGGGCTACACCTTC
CDR3 protein: CASSYAFAGGYTF

J gene: TRBJ2-1
V gene: TRBV6-6
D gene: TRBD2
clone size: once
CDR3 length: 12
CDR3 DNA: TGTGCCAGCGGGGGGGATTACAATGAGCAGTTCTTC
CDR3 protein: CASGGDYNEQFF

J gene: TRBJ2-2
V gene: TRBV7-2
D gene: TRBD1
clone size: -
CDR3 length: 16
CDR3 DNA: TGTGCCAGCAGCCAAGGCGGGACAGGGAACACCGGGGAGCTGTTTTTT
CDR3 protein: CASSQGGTGNTGELFF

J gene: TRBJ1-4
V gene: TRBV5-4
D gene: -
clone size: -
CDR3 length: 13
CDR3 DNA: TGTGCCAGCAGCCCGACCGACTCAGAAAAACTGTTTTTT
CDR3 protein: CASSPTDSEKLFF

J gene: TRBJ2-7
V gene: TRBV4-3
D gene: -
clone size: few
CDR3 length: 14
CDR3 DNA: TGCGCCAGCAGCCAAGTCGGAAAACAATACGAGCAGTACTTC
CDR3 protein: CASSQVGKQYEQYF

J gene: TRBJ1-1
V gene: TRBV7-9
D gene: -
clone size: -
CDR3 length: 12
CDR3 DNA: TGTGCCAGCAGCCCGGTCGACACTGAAGCTTTCTTT
CDR3 protein: CASSPVDTEAFF

J gene: TRBJ2-6
V gene: TRBV5-1
D gene: -
clone size: -
CDR3 length: 15
CDR3 DNA: TGCGCCAGCAGCTTGGGCAGGGATGGGGCCAACGTCCTGACTTTC
CDR3 protein: CASSLGRDGANVLTF

J gene: TRBJ1-1
V gene: TRBV15
D gene: -
clone size: few
CDR3 length: 13
CDR3 DNA: TGTGCCACCAGCAGAAAAGGAATGACTGAAGCTTTCTTT
CDR3 protein: CATSRKGMTEAFF

J gene: TRBJ2-1
V gene: TRBV7-6
D gene: TRBD2
clone size: once
CDR3 length: 17
CDR3 DNA: TGTGCCAGCAGCTCAAGGAGTGGTAGCGGGAGTGTTGGTGAGCAGTTCTTC
CDR3 protein: CASSSRSGSGSVGEQFF

J gene: TRBJ1-1
V gene: TRBV30
D gene: -
clone size: -
CDR3 length: 13
CDR3 DNA: TGTGCCTGGAATAAGGGACTGAACACTGAAGCTTTCTTT
CDR3 protein: CAWNKGLNTEAFF

J gene: TRBJ2-7
V gene: TRBV6-6
D gene: -
clone size: -
CDR3 length: 12
CDR3 DNA: TGTGCCAGCGGCCGCGGAGGCAACGAGCAGTACTTC
CDR3 protein: CASGRGGNEQYF

J gene: TRBJ2-5
V gene: TRBV5-6
D gene: -
clone size: -
CDR3 length: 14
CDR3 DNA: TGTGCCAGCTCAAAGGCTTATCAACGGGAGACCCAGTACTTC
CDR3 protein: CASSKAYQRETQYF

J gene: TRBJ2-7
V gene: TRBV10-3
D gene: TRBD1
clone size: -
CDR3 length: 14
CDR3 DNA: TGTGCCATCAGTGTAGTGGGACAGGGGCTCGAGCAGTACTTC
CDR3 protein: CAISVVGQGLEQYF

J gene: TRBJ2-1
V gene: TRBV25-1
D gene: -
clone size: -
CDR3 length: 16
CDR3 DNA: TGTGCCAGCAGTGATTGGTCGGAGGAATGGTGCAATGAGCAGTTCTTC
CDR3 protein: CASSDWSEEWCNEQFF

J gene: TRBJ2-3
V gene: TRBV28
D gene: -
clone size: -
CDR3 length: 13
CDR3 DNA: TGTGCCAGCAGCAGGGGGGGCACAGATACGCAGTATTTT
CDR3 protein: CASSRGGTDTQYF

J gene: TRBJ2-6
V gene: TRBV18
D gene: -
clone size: -
CDR3 length: 16
CDR3 DNA: TGTGCCAGCTCACCCGACCCCTCGTCTGGGGCCAACGTCCTGACTTTC
CDR3 protein: CASSPDPSSGANVLTF

J gene: TRBJ1-1
V gene: TRBV6-1
D gene: -
clone size: -
CDR3 length: 11
CDR3 DNA: TGTGCCAGCAGCACCCCCGGGGTCGCTTTCTTT
CDR3 protein: CASSTPGVAFF

J gene: TRBJ1-4
V gene: TRBV5-4
D gene: -
clone size: -
CDR3 length: 13
CDR3 DNA: TGTGCCAGCAGCTTTCAGGGTAATGAAAAACTGTTTTTT
CDR3 protein: CASSFQGNEKLFF

J gene: TRBJ2-6
V gene: TRBV7-9
D gene: -
clone size: -
CDR3 length: 18
CDR3 DNA: TGTGCCAGCAGCACCTGGGTTGAGACTGGCCCTGGGGCCAACGTCCTGACTTTC
CDR3 protein: CASSTWVETGPGANVLTF

J gene: TRBJ2-6
V gene: TRBV7-2
D gene: -
clone size: -
CDR3 length: 17
CDR3 DNA: TGTGCCAGCAGCAGGCAGTTCTCGAGGAGTGGGGCCAACGTCCTGACTTTC
CDR3 protein: CASSRQFSRSGANVLTF

J gene: TRBJ2-1
V gene: TRBV5-1
D gene: TRBD2
clone size: -
CDR3 length: 17
CDR3 DNA: TGCGCCAGCAGCTTAAATAGCGGGAGGGTCTCCTACAATGAGCAGTTCTTC
CDR3 protein: CASSLNSGRVSYNEQFF

J gene: TRBJ2-7
V gene: TRBV18
D gene: -
clone size: -
CDR3 length: 12
CDR3 DNA: TGTGCCAGCTCACCACATGGGACCGAGCAGTACTTC
CDR3 protein: CASSPHGTEQYF

J gene: TRBJ2-3
V gene: TRBV5-1
D gene: -
clone size: -
CDR3 length: 18
CDR3 DNA: TGCGCCAGCAGCCCCGATGATCGGGACATATCTAGCACAGATACGCAGTATTTT
CDR3 protein: CASSPDDRDISSTDTQYF

J gene: TRBJ2-1
V gene: TRBV7-3
D gene: -
clone size: -
CDR3 length: 12
CDR3 DNA: TGTGCCAGCAGCTTAGATGTGGGTGAGCAGTTCTTC
CDR3 protein: CASSLDVGEQFF

J gene: TRBJ1-5
V gene: TRBV6-1
D gene: -
clone size: -
CDR3 length: 13
CDR3 DNA: TGTGCCAGCAGCAACAGGGAACATCAGCCCCAGCATTTT
CDR3 protein: CASSNREHQPQHF

J gene: TRBJ2-7
V gene: TRBV6-6
D gene: -
clone size: -
CDR3 length: 13
CDR3 DNA: TGTGCCAGCAGTTACTCCGGGGACTACGAGCAGTACTTC
CDR3 protein: CASSYSGDYEQYF

J gene: TRBJ1-1
V gene: TRBV5-1
D gene: -
clone size: -
CDR3 length: 15
CDR3 DNA: TGCGCCAGCAGCTCTCGGGAGGGAGGGAACACTGAAGCTTTCTTT
CDR3 protein: CASSSREGGNTEAFF

J gene: TRBJ1-5
V gene: TRBV19
D gene: TRBD1
clone size: once
CDR3 length: 14
CDR3 DNA: TGTGCCAGCCGCTGGACAGGCAATAATCAGCCCCAGCATTTT
CDR3 protein: CASRWTGNNQPQHF

J gene: TRBJ2-7
V gene: TRBV7-2
D gene: TRBD2
clone size: -
CDR3 length: 17
CDR3 DNA: TGTGCCAGCAGCTCCACCAGGGGACTAGCGGGAGGAGACGAGCAGTACTTC
CDR3 protein: CASSSTRGLAGGDEQYF

J gene: TRBJ2-2
V gene: TRBV6-6
D gene: -
clone size: -
CDR3 length: 14
CDR3 DNA: TGTGCCAGCAGTTCGGGAGTAACAACCGGGGAGCTGTTTTTT
CDR3 protein: CASSSGVTTGELFF

J gene: TRBJ1-4
V gene: TRBV5-1
D gene: TRBD1
clone size: -
CDR3 length: 20
CDR3 DNA: TGCGCCAGCAGCTGGGACAGTATTCCAACTTCTCTTGCAACTAATGAAAAACTGTTTTTT
CDR3 protein: CASSWDSIPTSLATNEKLFF

J gene: TRBJ2-7
V gene: TRBV19
D gene: -
clone size: -
CDR3 length: 11
CDR3 DNA: TGTGCCACGACAGAAGGCAACGAGCAGTACTTC
CDR3 protein: CATTEGNEQYF

J gene: TRBJ1-5
V gene: TRBV18
D gene: -
clone size: -
CDR3 length: 15
CDR3 DNA: TGTGCCAGCTCACAGGTTTCAGGGGAAGGGGGGTCCCAGCATTTT
CDR3 protein: CASSQVSGEGGSQHF

J gene: TRBJ1-2
V gene: TRBV5-6
D gene: TRBD1
clone size: -
CDR3 length: 14
CDR3 DNA: TGTGCCAGCAGCTTGGGACAGGGAAGCTATGGCTACACCTTC
CDR3 protein: CASSLGQGSYGYTF

J gene: TRBJ2-7
V gene: TRBV14
D gene: TRBD2
clone size: -
CDR3 length: 13
CDR3 DNA: TGTGCCAGCAGCCCGCTAGCGGCCTACGAGCAGTACTTC
CDR3 protein: CASSPLAAYEQYF

J gene: TRBJ2-7
V gene: TRBV4-2
D gene: -
clone size: -
CDR3 length: 13
CDR3 DNA: TGTGCCAGCAGCCAAGATAAAGGGGACGAGCAGTACTTC
CDR3 protein: CASSQDKGDEQYF

J gene: TRBJ2-1
V gene: TRBV9
D gene: TRBD2
clone size: -
CDR3 length: 16
CDR3 DNA: TGTGCCAGCAGCGTAGGGGGGCTAGCGGGGAGCAATGAGCAGTTCTTC
CDR3 protein: CASSVGGLAGSNEQFF

J gene: TRBJ2-1
V gene: TRBV5-1
D gene: -
clone size: -
CDR3 length: 13
CDR3 DNA: TGCGCCAGCAGCTTGGTTTGGGGAGATGAGCAGTTCTTC
CDR3 protein: CASSLVWGDEQFF

J gene: TRBJ1-5
V gene: TRBV9
D gene: -
clone size: -
CDR3 length: 15
CDR3 DNA: TGTGCCAGCAGCGTAGGACCACAGGGAGGTCAGCCCCAGCATTTT
CDR3 protein: CASSVGPQGGQPQHF

J gene: TRBJ2-2
V gene: TRBV7-9
D gene: -
clone size: -
CDR3 length: 19
CDR3 DNA: TGTGCCAGCAGCTCCCTCGGTGGGGGCAGTCGATCGAACACCGGGGAGCTGTTTTTT
CDR3 protein: CASSSLGGGSRSNTGELFF

J gene: TRBJ1-4
V gene: TRBV15
D gene: -
clone size: -
CDR3 length: 15
CDR3 DNA: TGTGCCACCAGCAGAGGCCTTACAACTAATGAAAAACTGTTTTTT
CDR3 protein: CATSRGLTTNEKLFF

J gene: TRBJ2-1
V gene: TRBV9
D gene: TRBD2
clone size: -
CDR3 length: 15
CDR3 DNA: TGTGCCAGCAGCGTAATAGCGGGAGGGTACAATGAGCAGTTCTTC
CDR3 protein: CASSVIAGGYNEQFF

J gene: TRBJ2-7
V gene: TRBV6-6
D gene: TRBD2
clone size: -
CDR3 length: 13
CDR3 DNA: TGTGCCAGCAGTTCGGCTAGCGGGGGGATGAGGTACTTC
CDR3 protein: CASSSASGGMRYF

J gene: TRBJ2-3
V gene: TRBV18
D gene: -
clone size: -
CDR3 length: 17
CDR3 DNA: TGTGCCAGCTCACCACCCGGGGCAGGGGCTAGCACAGATACGCAGTATTTT
CDR3 protein: CASSPPGAGASTDTQYF